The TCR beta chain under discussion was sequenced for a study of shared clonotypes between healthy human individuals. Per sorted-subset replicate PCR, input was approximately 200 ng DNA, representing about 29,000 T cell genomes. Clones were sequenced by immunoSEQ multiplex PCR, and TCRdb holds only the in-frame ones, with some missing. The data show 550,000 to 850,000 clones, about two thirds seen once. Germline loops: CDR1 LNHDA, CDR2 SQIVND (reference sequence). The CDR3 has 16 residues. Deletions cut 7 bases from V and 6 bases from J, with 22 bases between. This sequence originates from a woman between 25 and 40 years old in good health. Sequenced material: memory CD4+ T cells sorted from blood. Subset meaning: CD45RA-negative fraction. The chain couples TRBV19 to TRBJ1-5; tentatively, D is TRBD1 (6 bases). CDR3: CASIPHHSGEVQPQHF. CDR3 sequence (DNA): TGTGCCAGTATCCCTCACCATTCAGGGGAGGTTCAGCCCCAGCATTTT.